Listed below are T cell receptor beta chains from one sample, sequenced in a study of T cell repertoires in cytomegalovirus infection. TCRdb redid the calling of the reads with MiXCR, one entry per CDR3 protein. Of about 890,000 distinct CDR3 sequences in the sample, around 29% were seen once. These receptors' targets are unknown. This material consisted of cultured CD8+ T cells from PBMCs, taken from culture after CMV antigen stimulation. These receptors came from a human donor in good health (CMV status not recorded). Some clones in this sample may be carry-over from other donors' samples. Each CDR3 is given with its conserved first and last residue.

TRBV2 | CASSEEKTRETQYF
TRBV12-3/TRBV12-4 | CASEPGANVLTF
TRBV29-1 | CSVEDYGYTF
TRBV27 | CASSPISPGLPDTQYF
TRBV12-5 | CASGLVQGGFFEQFF
TRBV7-9 | CASISTGGYDGYTF
TRBV28 | CASSFEGYNQPQHF
TRBV6-2/TRBV6-3 | CASSLGLAVSYNEQFF
TRBV2 | CASSEARGRASSYNEQFF
TRBV6-1 | CASSYYRGGNYEQYF
TRBV27 | CASSLLRGAGFLNTEAFF
TRBV5-1 | CASSGTSGGHNEQFF
TRBV6-2/TRBV6-3 | CASSYPYYGPEGETQYF
TRBV12-3/TRBV12-4 | CASSFVLAGAGTGELFF
TRBV29-1 | CSVEMGQGTTGELFF
TRBV19 | CASRPSGGPSRDTQYF
TRBV11-3 | CASSFGRGMSYNEQFF
TRBV19 | CASSIVSGTSYGYTF
TRBV12-3/TRBV12-4 | CASSFRGRDYQAFF
TRBV6-1 | CASRGRGTTNEKLFF
TRBV13 | CASSSGGRGLYTEAFF
TRBV12-3/TRBV12-4 | CASSLVGGRSEQYF
TRBV7-2 | CASSPGGGGDHEQYF
TRBV15 | CATLPQRGVYGYTF
TRBV29-1 | CSVEDWTPTDTQYF
TRBV19 | CASSPAGGGSPLHF
TRBV19 | CASSIETGQGYYGYTF
TRBV6-5 | CASSVLRGIDGYTF
TRBV6-5 | CASSYSGSPPYNEQFF
TRBV29-1 | CSVDRDYDGANVLTF
TRBV6-5 | CASSHNRRGRGTDTQYF
TRBV9 | CASSVAGGGYNEQFF